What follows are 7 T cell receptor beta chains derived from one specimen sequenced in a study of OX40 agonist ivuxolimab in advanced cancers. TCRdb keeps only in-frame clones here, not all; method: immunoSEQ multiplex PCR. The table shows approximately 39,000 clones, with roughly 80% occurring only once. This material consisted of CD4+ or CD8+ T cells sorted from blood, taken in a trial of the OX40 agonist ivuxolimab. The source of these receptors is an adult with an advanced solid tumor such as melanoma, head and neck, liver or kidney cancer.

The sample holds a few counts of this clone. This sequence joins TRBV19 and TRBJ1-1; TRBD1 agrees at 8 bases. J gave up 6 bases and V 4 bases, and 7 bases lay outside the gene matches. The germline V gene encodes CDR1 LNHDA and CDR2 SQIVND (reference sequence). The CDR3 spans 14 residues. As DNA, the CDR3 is TGTGCCAGTAGTAGGGAACAGGGGGGGGCTGAAGCTTTCTTT. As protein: CASSREQGGAEAFF. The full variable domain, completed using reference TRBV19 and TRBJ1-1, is DGGITQSPKYLFRKEGQNVTLSCEQNLNHDAMYWYRQDPGQGLRLIYYSQIVNDFQKGDIAEGYSVSREKKESFPLTVTSAQKNPTAFYLCASSREQGGAEAFFGQGTRLTVV.

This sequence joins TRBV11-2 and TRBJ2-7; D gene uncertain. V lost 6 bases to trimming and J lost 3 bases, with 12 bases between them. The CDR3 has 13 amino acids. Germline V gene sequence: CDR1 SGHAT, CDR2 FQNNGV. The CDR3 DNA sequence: TGTGCCAGCAGTCCAGCGTCTTTCTACGAGCAGTACTTC. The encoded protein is CASSPASFYEQYF. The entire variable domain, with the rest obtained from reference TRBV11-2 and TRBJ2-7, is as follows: EAGVAQSPRYKIIEKRQSVAFWCNPISGHATLYWYQQILGQGPKLLIQFQNNGVVDDSQLPKDRFSAERLKGVDSTLKIQPAKLEDSAVYLCASSPASFYEQYFGPGTRLTVT.

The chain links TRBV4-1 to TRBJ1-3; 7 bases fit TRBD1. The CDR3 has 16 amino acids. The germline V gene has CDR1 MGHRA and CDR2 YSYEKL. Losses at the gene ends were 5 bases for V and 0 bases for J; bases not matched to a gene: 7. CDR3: CASSTGQLISGNTIYF. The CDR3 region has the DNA TGCGCCAGCAGCACGGGACAGCTCATCTCTGGAAACACCATATATTTT.

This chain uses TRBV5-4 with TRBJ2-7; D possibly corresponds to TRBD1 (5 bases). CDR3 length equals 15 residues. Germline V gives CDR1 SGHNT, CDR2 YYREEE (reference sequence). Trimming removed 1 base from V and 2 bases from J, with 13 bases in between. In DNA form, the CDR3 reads TGTGCCAGCAGCTTGAATTTTCAGGGCACCTACGAGCAGTACTTC. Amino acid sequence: CASSLNFQGTYEQYF.

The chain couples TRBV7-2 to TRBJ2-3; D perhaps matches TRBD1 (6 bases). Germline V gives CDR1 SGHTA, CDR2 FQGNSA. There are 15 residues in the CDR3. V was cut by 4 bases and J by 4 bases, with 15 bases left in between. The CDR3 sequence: CASSSDRQVADTQYF. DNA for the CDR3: TGTGCCAGCAGCTCCGACCGACAGGTAGCAGATACGCAGTATTTT.

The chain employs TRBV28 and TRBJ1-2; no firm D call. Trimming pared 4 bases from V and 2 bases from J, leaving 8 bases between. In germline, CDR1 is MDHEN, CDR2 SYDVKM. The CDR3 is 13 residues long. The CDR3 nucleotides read TGTGCCAGCAGTTCCCCGGACAACTATGGCTACACCTTC. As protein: CASSSPDNYGYTF.

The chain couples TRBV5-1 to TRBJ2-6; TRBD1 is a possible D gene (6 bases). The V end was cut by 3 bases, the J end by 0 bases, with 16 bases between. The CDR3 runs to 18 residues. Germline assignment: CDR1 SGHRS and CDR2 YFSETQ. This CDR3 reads CASSWTVTINSGANVLTF. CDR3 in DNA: TGCGCCAGCAGCTGGACAGTTACAATAAACTCTGGGGCCAACGTCCTGACTTTC.